The rows below give T cell receptor beta chains drawn from one sample of a study of blood T cell repertoires in COVID-19. Clones were read by immunoSEQ multiplex PCR, and TCRdb kept only the in-frame ones, dropping some. This sample carries about 120,000 clones, 82% of them seen once, and the ten largest clones take 4% to 5.5%. Sequenced sample: peripheral blood. Every receptor here comes from a woman aged 70 to 79 with acute or convalescent COVID-19. Both conserved end residues are part of each CDR3. Fields, in order: CDR3 length, clone size, V gene, J gene, D gene, CDR3 protein, CDR3 DNA. A D gene is named only where the DNA matches it firmly. For some rows the clone size is stated as once, few or many, or as a class when expanded; others skip it.

>15|-|TRBV5-1|TRBJ2-5|TRBD2
CASSLGSGNGETQYF
TGCGCCAGCAGCTTGGGGAGCGGGAACGGTGAGACCCAGTACTTC
>17|-|TRBV4-3|TRBJ2-1|-
CASSQDHFGTLNNEQFF
TGCGCCAGCAGCCAAGATCATTTTGGGACTTTAAACAATGAGCAGTTCTTC
>15|-|TRBV6-1|TRBJ2-7|TRBD2
CASSEGGGAPYEQYF
TGTGCCAGCAGTGAGGGGGGGGGAGCTCCGTACGAGCAGTACTTC
>17|-|TRBV18|TRBJ1-3|TRBD1
CASSPLPGTGNGNTIYF
TGTGCCAGCTCACCACTTCCCGGGACAGGCAATGGAAACACCATATATTTT
>15|-|TRBV6-6|TRBJ1-6|-
CASRGEWGGNSPLHF
TGTGCCAGCAGGGGAGAATGGGGTGGGAATTCACCCCTCCACTTT
>17|few|TRBV7-2|TRBJ2-3|TRBD2
CASSPLTHSGGTDTQYF
TGTGCCAGCAGCCCCTTAACCCATTCGGGGGGAACAGATACGCAGTATTTT
>14|few|TRBV28|TRBJ1-2|TRBD1
CASSSPGQSYGYTF
TGTGCCAGCAGTTCCCCGGGACAGAGCTATGGCTACACCTTC
>16|-|TRBV14|TRBJ2-2|TRBD1
CASSQVTGRNTGELFF
TGTGCCAGCAGCCAGGTGACAGGGCGAAACACCGGGGAGCTGTTTTTT
>13|-|TRBV7-6|TRBJ2-7|-
CASSPSRGYEQYF
TGTGCCAGCAGCCCCAGCCGCGGCTACGAGCAGTACTTC
>13|-|TRBV18|TRBJ1-2|-
CASSPPPRDGYTF
TGTGCCAGCTCACCACCTCCCAGGGATGGCTACACCTTC
>15|-|TRBV5-4|TRBJ2-3|TRBD2
CASSASGGASDTQYF
TGTGCCAGCAGCGCTAGCGGGGGGGCGTCAGATACGCAGTATTTT
>14|-|TRBV6-5|TRBJ2-5|TRBD1
CASSSTTGGKTQYF
TGTGCCAGCAGTTCCACGACAGGGGGAAAGACCCAGTACTTC
>14|-|TRBV6-2/TRBV6-3|TRBJ1-2|-
CASSYSGGVRGYTF
TGTGCCAGCAGTTACTCCGGAGGGGTACGAGGCTACACCTTC
>13|-|TRBV2|TRBJ1-3|TRBD1
CASRTGQGYTIYF
TGTGCCAGCAGGACGGGACAGGGGTACACCATATATTTT
>13|-|TRBV30|TRBJ2-5|-
CASSPGQGETQYF
TGTGCCTCCTCTCCGGGACAAGGGGAGACCCAGTACTTC
>17|-|TRBV5-1|TRBJ2-1|TRBD1
CASSPWFSGGYTGGKFF
TGCGCCAGCAGCCCTTGGTTTTCAGGGGGCTACACTGGGGGAAAGTTCTTC
>13|-|TRBV29-1|TRBJ2-7|-
CSVQGPSSYEQYF
TGCAGCGTACAGGGACCCTCTTCCTACGAGCAGTACTTC
>16|-|TRBV7-9|TRBJ2-3|TRBD1
CASSPLGQGNTDTQYF
TGTGCCAGCAGCCCTCTGGGACAGGGTAACACAGATACGCAGTATTTT
>13|-|TRBV12-3/TRBV12-4|TRBJ2-5|-
CASSPLEKETQYF
TGTGCCAGCAGCCCTTTGGAGAAAGAGACCCAGTACTTC
>15|-|TRBV27|TRBJ1-4|-
CASSLFGGTNEKLFF
TGTGCCAGCAGTTTATTTGGCGGGACTAATGAAAAACTGTTTTTT